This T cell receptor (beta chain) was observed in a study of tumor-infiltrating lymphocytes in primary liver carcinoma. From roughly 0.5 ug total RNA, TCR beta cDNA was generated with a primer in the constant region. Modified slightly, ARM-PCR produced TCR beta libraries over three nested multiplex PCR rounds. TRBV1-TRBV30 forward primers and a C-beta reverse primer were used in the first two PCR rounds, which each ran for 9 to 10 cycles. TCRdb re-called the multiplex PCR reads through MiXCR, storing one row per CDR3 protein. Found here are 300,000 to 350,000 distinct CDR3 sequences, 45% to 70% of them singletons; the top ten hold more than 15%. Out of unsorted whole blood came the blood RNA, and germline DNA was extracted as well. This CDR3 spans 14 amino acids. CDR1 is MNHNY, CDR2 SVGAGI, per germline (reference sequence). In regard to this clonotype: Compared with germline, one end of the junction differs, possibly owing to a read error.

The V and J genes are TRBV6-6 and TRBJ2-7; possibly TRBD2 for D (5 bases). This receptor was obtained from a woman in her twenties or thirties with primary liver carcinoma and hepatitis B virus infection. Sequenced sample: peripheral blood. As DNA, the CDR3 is TGTGCCAGCAGCCCGTTGGGGAGCTCCTACGGGCAGTACTTC. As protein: CASSPLGSSYGQYF.